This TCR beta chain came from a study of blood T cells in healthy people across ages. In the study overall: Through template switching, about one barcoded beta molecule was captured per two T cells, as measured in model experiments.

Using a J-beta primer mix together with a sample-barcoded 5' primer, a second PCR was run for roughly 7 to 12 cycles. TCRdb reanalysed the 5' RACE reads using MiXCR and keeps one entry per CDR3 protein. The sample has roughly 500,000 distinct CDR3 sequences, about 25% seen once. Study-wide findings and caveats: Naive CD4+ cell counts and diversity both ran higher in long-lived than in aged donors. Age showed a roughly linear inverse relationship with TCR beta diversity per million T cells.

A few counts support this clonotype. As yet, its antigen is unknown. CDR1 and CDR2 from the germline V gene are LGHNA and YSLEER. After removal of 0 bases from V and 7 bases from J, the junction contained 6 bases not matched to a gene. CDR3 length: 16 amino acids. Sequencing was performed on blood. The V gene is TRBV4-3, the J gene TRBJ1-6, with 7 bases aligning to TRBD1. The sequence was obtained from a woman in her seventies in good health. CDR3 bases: TGCGCCAGCAGCCAAGACCACAGGGGCGAAAATTCACCCCTCCACTTT. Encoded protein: CASSQDHRGENSPLHF.